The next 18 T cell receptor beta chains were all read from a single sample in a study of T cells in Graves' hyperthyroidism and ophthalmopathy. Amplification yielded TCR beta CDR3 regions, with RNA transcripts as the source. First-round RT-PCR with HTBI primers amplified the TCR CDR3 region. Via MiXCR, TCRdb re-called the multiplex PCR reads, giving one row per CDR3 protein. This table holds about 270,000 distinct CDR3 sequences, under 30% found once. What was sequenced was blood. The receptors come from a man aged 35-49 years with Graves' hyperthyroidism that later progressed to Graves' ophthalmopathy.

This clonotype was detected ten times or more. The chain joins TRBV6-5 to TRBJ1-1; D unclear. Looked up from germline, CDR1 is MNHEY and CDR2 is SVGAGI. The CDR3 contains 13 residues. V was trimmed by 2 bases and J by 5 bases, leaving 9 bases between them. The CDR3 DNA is TGTGCCAGCAGTTACGCCAGGTGGACTGAAGCTTTCTTT. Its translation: CASSYARWTEAFF.

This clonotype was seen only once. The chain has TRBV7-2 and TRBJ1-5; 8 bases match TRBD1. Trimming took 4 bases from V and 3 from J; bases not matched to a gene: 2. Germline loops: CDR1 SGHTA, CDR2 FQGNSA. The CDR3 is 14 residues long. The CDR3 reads CASSSGQVNQPQHF. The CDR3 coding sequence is TGTGCCAGCAGCTCGGGACAGGTCAATCAGCCCCAGCATTTT.

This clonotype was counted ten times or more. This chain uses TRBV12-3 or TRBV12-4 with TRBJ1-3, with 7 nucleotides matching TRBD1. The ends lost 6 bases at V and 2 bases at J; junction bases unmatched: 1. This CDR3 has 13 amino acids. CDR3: CASRGTAGNTIYF. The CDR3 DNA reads TGTGCCAGCAGGGGGACAGCTGGAAACACCATATATTTT.

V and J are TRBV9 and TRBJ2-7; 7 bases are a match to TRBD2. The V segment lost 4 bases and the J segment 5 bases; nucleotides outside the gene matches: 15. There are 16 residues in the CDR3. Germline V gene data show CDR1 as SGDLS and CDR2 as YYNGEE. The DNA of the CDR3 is TGTGCCAGCAGCCTATGGGGGGGAGGGGAGATCAACGAGCAGTACTTC. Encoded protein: CASSLWGGGEINEQYF.

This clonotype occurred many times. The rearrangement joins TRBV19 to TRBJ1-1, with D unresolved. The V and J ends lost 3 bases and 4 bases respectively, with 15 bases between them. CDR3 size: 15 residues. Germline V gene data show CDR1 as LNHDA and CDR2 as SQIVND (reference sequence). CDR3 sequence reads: CASSISSTAPTEAFF. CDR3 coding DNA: TGTGCCAGTAGTATTTCATCCACTGCACCCACTGAAGCTTTCTTT.

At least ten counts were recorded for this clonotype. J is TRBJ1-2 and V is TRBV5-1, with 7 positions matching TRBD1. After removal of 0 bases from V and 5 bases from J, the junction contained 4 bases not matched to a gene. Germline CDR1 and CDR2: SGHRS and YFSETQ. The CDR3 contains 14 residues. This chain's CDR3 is CASSLGDSNYGYTF. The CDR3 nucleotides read TGCGCCAGCAGCTTGGGGGACAGCAATTATGGCTACACCTTC.

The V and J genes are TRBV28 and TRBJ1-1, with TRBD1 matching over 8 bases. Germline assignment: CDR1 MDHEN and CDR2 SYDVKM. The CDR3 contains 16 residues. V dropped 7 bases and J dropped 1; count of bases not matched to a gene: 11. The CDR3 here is CASTDGTGRRNTEAFF. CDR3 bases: TGTGCCAGCACCGATGGGACAGGTAGACGGAACACTGAAGCTTTCTTT.

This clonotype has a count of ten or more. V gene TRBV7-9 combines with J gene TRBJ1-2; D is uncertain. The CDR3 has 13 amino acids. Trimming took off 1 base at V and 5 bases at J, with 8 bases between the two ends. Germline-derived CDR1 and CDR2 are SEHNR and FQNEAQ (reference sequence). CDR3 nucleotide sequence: TGTGCCAGCAGCTTAGTCAGCTTGTATGGCTACACCTTC. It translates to CASSLVSLYGYTF.

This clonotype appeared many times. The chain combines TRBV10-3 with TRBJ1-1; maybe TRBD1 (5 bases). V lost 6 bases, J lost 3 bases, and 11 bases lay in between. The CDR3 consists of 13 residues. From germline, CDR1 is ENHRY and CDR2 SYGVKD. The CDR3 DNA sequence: TGTGCCATCAGGTTCAGGGTTGACACTGAAGCTTTCTTT. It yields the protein CAIRFRVDTEAFF.

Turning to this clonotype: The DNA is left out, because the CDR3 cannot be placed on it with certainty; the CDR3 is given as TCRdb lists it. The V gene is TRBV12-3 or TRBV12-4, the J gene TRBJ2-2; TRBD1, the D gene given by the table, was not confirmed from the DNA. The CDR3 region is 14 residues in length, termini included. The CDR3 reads CASSQGAPPGSCFF.

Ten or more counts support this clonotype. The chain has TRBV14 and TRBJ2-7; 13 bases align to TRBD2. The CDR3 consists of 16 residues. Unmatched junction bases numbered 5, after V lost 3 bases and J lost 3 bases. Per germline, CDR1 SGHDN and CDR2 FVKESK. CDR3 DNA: TGTGCCAGCAGCCATGGGACTAGCGGGATCTTCTACGAGCAGTACTTC. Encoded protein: CASSHGTSGIFYEQYF.

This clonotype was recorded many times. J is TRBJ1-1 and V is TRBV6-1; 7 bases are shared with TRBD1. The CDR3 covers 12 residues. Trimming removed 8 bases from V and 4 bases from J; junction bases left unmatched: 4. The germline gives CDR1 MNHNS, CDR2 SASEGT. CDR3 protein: CASGKGATEAFF. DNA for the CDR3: TGTGCCAGCGGTAAGGGGGCCACTGAAGCTTTCTTT.

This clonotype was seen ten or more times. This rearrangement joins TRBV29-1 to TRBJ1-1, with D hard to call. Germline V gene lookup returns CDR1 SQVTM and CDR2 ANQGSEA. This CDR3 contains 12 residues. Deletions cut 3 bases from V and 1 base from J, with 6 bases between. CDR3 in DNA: TGCAGCGTTGACAGGAGGAACACTGAAGCTTTCTTT. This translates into CSVDRRNTEAFF.

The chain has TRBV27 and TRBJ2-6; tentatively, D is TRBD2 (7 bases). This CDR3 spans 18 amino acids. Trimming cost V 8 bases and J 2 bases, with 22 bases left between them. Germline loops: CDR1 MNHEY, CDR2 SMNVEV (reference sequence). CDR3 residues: CASRRVGGLGAGANVLTF. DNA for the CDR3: TGTGCCAGCCGTCGGGTGGGGGGGCTAGGAGCTGGGGCCAACGTCCTGACTTTC.

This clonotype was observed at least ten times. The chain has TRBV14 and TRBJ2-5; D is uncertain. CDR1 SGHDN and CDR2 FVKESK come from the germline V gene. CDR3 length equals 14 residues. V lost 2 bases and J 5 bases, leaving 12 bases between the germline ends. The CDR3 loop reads CASSQSVVWETQYF. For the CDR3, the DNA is TGTGCCAGCAGCCAATCAGTTGTTTGGGAGACCCAGTACTTC.

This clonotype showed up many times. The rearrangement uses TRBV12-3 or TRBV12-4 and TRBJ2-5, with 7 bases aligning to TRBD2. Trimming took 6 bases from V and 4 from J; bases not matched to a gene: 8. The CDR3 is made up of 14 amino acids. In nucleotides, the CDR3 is TGTGCCAGCAGGCTGAGCGGGATGGGAGAGACCCAGTACTTC. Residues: CASRLSGMGETQYF.

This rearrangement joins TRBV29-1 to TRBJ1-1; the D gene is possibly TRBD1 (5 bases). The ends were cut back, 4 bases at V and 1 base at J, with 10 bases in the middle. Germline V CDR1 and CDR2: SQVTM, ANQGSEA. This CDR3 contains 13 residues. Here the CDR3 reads CSVAAGRNTEAFF. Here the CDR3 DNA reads TGCAGCGTTGCAGCAGGGAGGAACACTGAAGCTTTCTTT. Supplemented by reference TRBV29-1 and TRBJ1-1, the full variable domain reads SAVISQKPSRDICQRGTSLTIQCQVDSQVTMMFWYRQQPGQSLTLIATANQGSEATYESGFVIDKFPISRPNLTFSTLTVSNMSPEDSSIYLCSVAAGRNTEAFFGQGTRLTVV.

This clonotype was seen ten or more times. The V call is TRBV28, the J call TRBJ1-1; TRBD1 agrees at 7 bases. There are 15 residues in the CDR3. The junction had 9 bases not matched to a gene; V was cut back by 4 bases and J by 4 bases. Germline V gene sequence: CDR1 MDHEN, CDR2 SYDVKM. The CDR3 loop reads CASSWDRARSTEAFF. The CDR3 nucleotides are TGTGCCAGCAGTTGGGACAGAGCCAGAAGCACTGAAGCTTTCTTT.